A selection of T cell receptor beta chains follows, all from one sample in a study of T cell changes during pregnancy in multiple sclerosis. The data were produced by immunoSEQ multiplex PCR, yet TCRdb's version contains in-frame clones alone and is incomplete. The sample includes around 97,000 clones, roughly nine tenths of them seen just once. This specimen was peripheral blood, taken in the second trimester of pregnancy. These receptors originate from a female donor in good health, enrolled as a control in a pregnancy study. The CDR3 runs from the conserved cysteine through the conserved F or W. D genes are given only for firm matches. Part of the rows lack a size; the others show once, few, many or a class for expanded clones.

TRBV7-2	TRBJ2-7	few	NA	CASSLTYVRAGEQYF	TGTGCCAGCAGCTTAACTTATGTGCGGGCCGGCGAGCAGTACTTC
TRBV6-5	TRBJ2-3	NA	TRBD2	CASGRGADTQYF	TGTGCCTCCGGACGGGGGGCAGATACGCAGTATTTT
TRBV4-1	TRBJ2-3	NA	NA	CASSQEGTGGGGDTQYF	TGCGCCAGCAGCCAAGAGGGCACAGGTGGTGGGGGGGATACGCAGTATTTT
TRBV11-2	TRBJ2-7	NA	TRBD1	CASSPGQGPYEQYF	TGTGCCAGCAGCCCAGGACAGGGGCCCTACGAGCAGTACTTC
TRBV7-8	TRBJ2-7	NA	NA	CASIPSSGDEQYF	TGTGCCAGCATCCCCTCATCAGGGGACGAGCAGTACTTC
TRBV5-1	TRBJ1-4	NA	NA	CASSLAPPTGEKLFF	TGCGCCAGCAGCTTGGCCCCCCCGACTGGGGAAAAACTGTTTTTT
TRBV5-4	TRBJ2-7	once	TRBD1	CASSLEAGTGVYEQYF	TGTGCCAGCAGCTTGGAGGCCGGGACAGGGGTGTACGAGCAGTACTTC
TRBV6-4	TRBJ2-2	NA	TRBD1	CASSDGQELAGELFF	TGTGCCAGCAGTGACGGACAGGAATTGGCCGGGGAGCTGTTTTTT
TRBV7-9	TRBJ2-3	NA	NA	CASSSVAASSTDTQYF	TGTGCCAGCAGCTCGGTAGCAGCATCCTCCACAGATACGCAGTATTTT
TRBV30	TRBJ2-1	NA	TRBD2	CAWEEAAGVNEQFF	TGTGCCTGGGAGGAGGCTGCGGGAGTCAATGAGCAGTTCTTC
TRBV2	TRBJ1-2	NA	TRBD1	CASRAQGAGYGYTF	TGTGCCAGCAGGGCGCAGGGGGCCGGCTATGGCTACACCTTC
TRBV2	TRBJ2-5	NA	NA	CASSEDPLSRSTRYF	TGTGCCAGCAGTGAAGATCCCTTATCCCGGTCCACCCGGTACTTC
TRBV9	TRBJ1-2	once	TRBD1	CASSVTGGEGYTF	TGTGCCAGCAGCGTGACAGGGGGCGAGGGCTACACCTTC
TRBV18	TRBJ1-2	NA	NA	CASSPISPEVNGYTF	TGTGCCAGCTCACCGATTTCCCCCGAGGTCAATGGCTACACCTTC
TRBV19	TRBJ1-5	NA	NA	CASSSQVNQPQHF	TGTGCCAGTAGTTCCCAGGTCAATCAGCCCCAGCATTTT
TRBV7-2	TRBJ2-5	NA	TRBD2	CASSPGGGRQETQYF	TGTGCCAGCAGCCCGGGGGGGGGCCGCCAAGAGACCCAGTACTTC
TRBV9	TRBJ1-2	NA	TRBD1	CASSPRTGGNYGYTF	TGTGCCAGCAGCCCTCGGACAGGGGGGAACTATGGCTACACCTTC
TRBV7-9	TRBJ2-5	NA	NA	CASSLAGGGSQYF	TGTGCCAGCAGCTTAGCGGGAGGTGGGTCCCAGTACTTC
TRBV6-1	TRBJ1-2	NA	NA	CASSEGGAHSYGYTF	TGTGCCAGCAGTGAGGGGGGGGCGCATAGCTACGGCTACACCTTC
TRBV7-9	TRBJ1-5	NA	NA	CASSPATGENQPQHF	TGTGCCAGCAGCCCCGCGACAGGCGAGAATCAGCCCCAGCATTTT
TRBV5-5	TRBJ1-1	NA	NA	CASSWLGGDTEAFF	TGTGCCAGCAGCTGGTTAGGAGGGGACACTGAAGCTTTCTTT
TRBV28	TRBJ2-6	NA	NA	CASSFGSSGANVLTF	TGTGCCAGCAGTTTTGGCAGCTCTGGGGCCAACGTCCTGACTTTC
TRBV9	TRBJ1-1	NA	TRBD1	CASSEGGRGGTEAFF	TGTGCCAGCAGCGAAGGGGGCCGGGGAGGCACTGAAGCTTTCTTT
TRBV6-6	TRBJ1-1	NA	NA	CASSTQTEAFF	TGTGCCAGCAGTACACAAACTGAAGCTTTCTTT
TRBV6-1	TRBJ2-7	NA	TRBD2	CASPGTSGSTHEQYF	TGTGCCAGCCCAGGGACTAGCGGGAGTACCCACGAGCAGTACTTC
TRBV30	TRBJ1-2	NA	TRBD1	CAWSTGESWGYTF	TGTGCCTGGAGTACAGGGGAGAGTTGGGGCTACACCTTC
TRBV5-1	TRBJ2-5	NA	TRBD2	CASSLGLAVIMAETQYF	TGCGCCAGCAGCTTGGGACTAGCGGTTATTATGGCGGAGACCCAGTACTTC
TRBV5-6	TRBJ1-3	NA	NA	CASSWRPQRAGNTIYF	TGTGCCAGCAGCTGGCGGCCCCAGAGGGCTGGAAACACCATATATTTT
TRBV7-8	TRBJ1-4	NA	TRBD1	CASSHPGTGAEKLFF	TGTGCCAGCAGCCACCCCGGGACAGGCGCCGAAAAACTGTTTTTT
TRBV5-1	TRBJ2-7	NA	TRBD2	CASRLAGRSSYEQYF	TGCGCCAGCAGATTAGCGGGGCGAAGCTCCTACGAGCAGTACTTC
TRBV7-2	TRBJ2-7	NA	TRBD2	CASSSSGTRMAYEQYF	TGTGCCAGCAGCTCCTCCGGGACTAGAATGGCGTACGAGCAGTACTTC
TRBV27	TRBJ1-4	NA	NA	CASSWQLTTNEKLFF	TGTGCCAGCAGTTGGCAATTAACAACTAATGAAAAACTGTTTTTT
TRBV5-1	TRBJ1-2	NA	TRBD1	CATQKTGAGGYTF	TGCGCCACCCAGAAGACAGGGGCGGGGGGCTACACCTTC
TRBV28	TRBJ1-3	once	NA	CASRSGWGGNTIYF	TGTGCCAGCAGATCAGGGTGGGGTGGAAACACCATATATTTT
TRBV6-1	TRBJ1-5	NA	TRBD1	CASSEFRDRNQPQHF	TGTGCCAGCAGTGAATTTAGGGACAGAAATCAGCCCCAGCATTTT
TRBV28	TRBJ2-3	NA	TRBD2	CASSPQLAGNTDTQYF	TGTGCCAGCAGTCCTCAACTAGCGGGGAACACAGATACGCAGTATTTT